Given below is one TCR beta chain in context. What antigen it recognizes has not been identified. Nothing much larger sits one base from this clone, and base qualities are not available. Including the terminal cysteine and phenylalanine, the CDR3 comprises 12 residues. The DNA shown is the 36-base CDR3, in frame from base 1. V is shortened by 2 bases, J by 4 bases, and the region joining them spans 5 bases. The germline V gene gives CDR1 as MDHEN and CDR2 as SYDVKM. The immunoSEQ Assay, a bias-controlled multiplex PCR, was used to amplify TCRbeta CDR3 regions from genomic DNA. In the paper's pipeline: The number of nucleated cells in each sample was estimated by amplification of reference gene primers within the assay. Sequence reads were collapsed and filtered to measure the absolute abundance of every unique TCRbeta CDR3 rearrangement. For each sample, productive Simpson clonality was calculated by taking the square root of Simpson's diversity index across productive rearrangements. What TCRdb holds here is the immuneACCESS table cut down to in-frame rearrangements. Part of the clones is not present; checked against another copy, under half of the missing clones reflect an unresolved V gene, and the others are unexplained. The DNA gave D and trimming, while V, J and clone size come from that table. The table for this sample lists more than 200,000 clones; around nine tenths of them were counted only once. In total, the top ten clones hold roughly 3% of the sample.

Whole blood was collected in K2EDTA tubes by collaborating institutions according to the institutions' own protocols. For TCRbeta analysis, collaborator samples were shipped as frozen whole blood, as isolated PBMCs, or as DNA extracted from either sample type. The data stem from a study of blood T cell repertoires in COVID-19 (dated by TCRdb to about 2020). Looking at the study overall: The collaborator samples originated in the United States, Italy and Spain and spanned the acute and convalescent phases of COVID-19. The material from the prospective study consisted of cDNA or gDNA derived from T cells, B-cell-depleted T cells, or PBMCs. The dataset comprised deeply sampled blood TCRbeta repertoires from subjects exposed to, actively infected with, or recovered from COVID-19. The repertoires were made available in a free public database intended to serve as a resource for research on the immune response to SARS-CoV-2. The samples were drawn from two sources: the first 160 participants of the ongoing ImmuneRACE study, and 1,200 or so subjects contributed by 6 global collaborators. A de-identified subject ID, COVID-19 status, age in years and sex were almost always included in the sample metadata. Where HLA class I and class II types were available, the types were taken from metadata supplied by the sample provider, not from assay-based typing.

The investigation overall reported the following: How much clinical and demographic metadata was included differed by source and by participant, and the metadata was provided uncurated.

The receptor comes from a man aged 18 to 35 with active or convalescent COVID-19. The chain employs TRBV28 and TRBJ1-2; no confident D gene assignment can be made. The specimen sequenced was peripheral blood. The CDR3: CASSLEFYGYTF. The DNA sequence reads TGTGCCAGCAGTTTAGAGTTCTATGGCTACACCTTC.